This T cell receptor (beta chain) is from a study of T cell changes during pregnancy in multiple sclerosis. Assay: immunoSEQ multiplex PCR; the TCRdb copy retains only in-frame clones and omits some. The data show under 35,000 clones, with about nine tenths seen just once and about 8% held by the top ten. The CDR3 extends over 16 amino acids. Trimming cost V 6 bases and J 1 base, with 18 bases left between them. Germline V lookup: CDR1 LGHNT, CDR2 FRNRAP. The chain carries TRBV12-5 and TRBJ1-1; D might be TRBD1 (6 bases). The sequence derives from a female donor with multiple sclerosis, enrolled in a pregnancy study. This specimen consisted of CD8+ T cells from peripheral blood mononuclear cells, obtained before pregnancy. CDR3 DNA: TGTGCTAGTGGCACGAACCCAAGGGGGGGGAACACTGAAGCTTTCTTT. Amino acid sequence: CASGTNPRGGNTEAFF.